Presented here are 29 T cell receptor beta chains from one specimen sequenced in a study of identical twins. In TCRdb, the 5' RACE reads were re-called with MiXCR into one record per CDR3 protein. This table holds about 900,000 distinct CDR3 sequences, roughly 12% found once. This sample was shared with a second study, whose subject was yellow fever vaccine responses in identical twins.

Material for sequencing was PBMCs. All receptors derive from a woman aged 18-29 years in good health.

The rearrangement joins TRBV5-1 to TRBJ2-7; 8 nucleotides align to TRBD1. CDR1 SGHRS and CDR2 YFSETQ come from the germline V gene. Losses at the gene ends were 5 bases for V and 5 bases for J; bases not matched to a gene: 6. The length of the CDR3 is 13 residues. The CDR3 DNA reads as TGCGCCAGCAGGACAGGGGTGTCCAACGAGCAGTACTTC. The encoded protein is CASRTGVSNEQYF.

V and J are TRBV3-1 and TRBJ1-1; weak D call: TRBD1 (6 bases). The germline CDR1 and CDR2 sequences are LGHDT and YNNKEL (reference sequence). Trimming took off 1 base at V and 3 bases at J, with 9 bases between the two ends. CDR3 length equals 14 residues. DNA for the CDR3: TGTGCCAGCAGCCAAGCAGGGGTTCACACTGAAGCTTTCTTT. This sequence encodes CASSQAGVHTEAFF.

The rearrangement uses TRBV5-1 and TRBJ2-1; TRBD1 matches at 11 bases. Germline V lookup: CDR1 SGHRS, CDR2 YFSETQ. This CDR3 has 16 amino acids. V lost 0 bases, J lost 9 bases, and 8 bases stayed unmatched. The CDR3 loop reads CASSLELRGTGGEQFF. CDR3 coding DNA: TGCGCCAGCAGCTTGGAACTCCGAGGGACAGGGGGTGAGCAGTTCTTC.

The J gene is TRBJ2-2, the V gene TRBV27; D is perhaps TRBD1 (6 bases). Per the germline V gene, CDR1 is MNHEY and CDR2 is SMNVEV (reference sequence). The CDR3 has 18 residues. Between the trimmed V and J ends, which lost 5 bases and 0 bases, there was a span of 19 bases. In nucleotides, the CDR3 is TGTGCCAGCAGTCCCTGGACAGAGATAGGAACGAACACCGGGGAGCTGTTTTTT. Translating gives CASSPWTEIGTNTGELFF.

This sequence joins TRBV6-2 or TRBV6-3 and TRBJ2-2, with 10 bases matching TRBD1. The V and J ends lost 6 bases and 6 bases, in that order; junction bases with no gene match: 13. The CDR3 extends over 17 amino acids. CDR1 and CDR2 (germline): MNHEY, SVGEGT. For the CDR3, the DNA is TGTGCCAGCAGCGATTATCCGGGACAGGGGAGCGCCGGGGAGCTGTTTTTT. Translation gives CASSDYPGQGSAGELFF.

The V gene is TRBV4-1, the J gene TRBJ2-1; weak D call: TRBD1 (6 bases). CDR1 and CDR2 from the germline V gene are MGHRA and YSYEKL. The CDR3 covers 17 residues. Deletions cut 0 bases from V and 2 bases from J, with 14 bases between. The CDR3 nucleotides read TGCGCCAGCAGCCAAGATTCCGGGACACTGACCTACAATGAGCAGTTCTTC. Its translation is CASSQDSGTLTYNEQFF.

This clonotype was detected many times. The CDR3 loop is CASSQLGQGYEQYF. In nucleotides, the CDR3 is TGCGCCAGCAGCCAACTAGGACAGGGCTACGAGCAGTACTTC. The chain couples TRBV5-1 to TRBJ2-7, with 8 nucleotides matching TRBD1. This CDR3 comprises 14 residues. J gave up 3 bases and V 4 bases, and 6 bases lay outside the gene matches. Germline CDR1 SGHRS, CDR2 YFSETQ.

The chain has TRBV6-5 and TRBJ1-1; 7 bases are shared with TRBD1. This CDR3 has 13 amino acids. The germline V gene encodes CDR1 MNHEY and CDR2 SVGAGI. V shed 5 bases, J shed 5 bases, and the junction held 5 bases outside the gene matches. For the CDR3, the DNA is TGTGCCAGCAGTAATCGACAGGGTACTGAAGCTTTCTTT. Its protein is CASSNRQGTEAFF.

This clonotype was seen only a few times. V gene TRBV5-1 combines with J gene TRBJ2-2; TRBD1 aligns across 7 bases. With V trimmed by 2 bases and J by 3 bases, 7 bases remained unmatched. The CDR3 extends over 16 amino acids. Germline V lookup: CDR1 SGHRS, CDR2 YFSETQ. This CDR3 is CASSFRPGGDTGELFF. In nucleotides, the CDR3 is TGCGCCAGCAGCTTCCGGCCAGGGGGAGACACCGGGGAGCTGTTTTTT.

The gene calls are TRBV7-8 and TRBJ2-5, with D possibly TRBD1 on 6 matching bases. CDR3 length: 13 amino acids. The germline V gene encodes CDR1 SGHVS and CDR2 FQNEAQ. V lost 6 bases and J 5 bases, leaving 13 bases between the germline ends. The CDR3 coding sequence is TGTGCCAGCAGATACAGGGTCGGGGAGACCCAGTACTTC. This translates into CASRYRVGETQYF. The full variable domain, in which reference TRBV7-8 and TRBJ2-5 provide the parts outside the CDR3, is GAGVSQSPRYKVAKRGQDVALRCDPISGHVSLFWYQQALGQGPEFLTYFQNEAQLDKSGLPSDRFFAERPEGSVSTLKIQRTQQEDSAVYLCASRYRVGETQYFGPGTRLLVL.

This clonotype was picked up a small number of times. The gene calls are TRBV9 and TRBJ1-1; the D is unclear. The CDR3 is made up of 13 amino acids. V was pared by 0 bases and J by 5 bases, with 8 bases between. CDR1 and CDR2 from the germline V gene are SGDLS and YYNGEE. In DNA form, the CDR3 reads TGTGCCAGCAGCGTAGTTCCTGGGACTGAAGCTTTCTTT. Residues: CASSVVPGTEAFF.

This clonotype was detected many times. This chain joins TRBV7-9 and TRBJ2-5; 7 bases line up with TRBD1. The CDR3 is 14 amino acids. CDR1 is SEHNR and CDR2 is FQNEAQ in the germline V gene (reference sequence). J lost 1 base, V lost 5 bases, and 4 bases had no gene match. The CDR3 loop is CASSTTGVQETQYF. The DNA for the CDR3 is TGTGCCAGCAGCACCACAGGGGTCCAAGAGACCCAGTACTTC.

For the CDR3, the DNA is TGTGCCAGCAGACGTGGGGGCTCCTATAATTCACCCCTCCACTTT. This sequence encodes CASRRGGSYNSPLHF. The gene calls are TRBV12-3 or TRBV12-4 and TRBJ1-6; perhaps TRBD1 as D (5 bases). V lost 6 bases and J lost 0, with 9 bases in between. The CDR3 runs 15 residues.

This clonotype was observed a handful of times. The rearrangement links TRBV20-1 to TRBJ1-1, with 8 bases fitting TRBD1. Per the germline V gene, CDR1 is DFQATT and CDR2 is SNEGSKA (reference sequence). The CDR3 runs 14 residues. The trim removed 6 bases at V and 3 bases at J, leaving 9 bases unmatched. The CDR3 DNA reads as TGCAGTGCGCTTCGAACAGGGGGGGACACTGAAGCTTTCTTT. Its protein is CSALRTGGDTEAFF.

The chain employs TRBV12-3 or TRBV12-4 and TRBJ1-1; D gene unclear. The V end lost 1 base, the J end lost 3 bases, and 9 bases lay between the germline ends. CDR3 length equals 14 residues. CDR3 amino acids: CASSLGITDTEAFF. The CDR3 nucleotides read TGTGCCAGCAGTTTAGGTATAACCGACACTGAAGCTTTCTTT.

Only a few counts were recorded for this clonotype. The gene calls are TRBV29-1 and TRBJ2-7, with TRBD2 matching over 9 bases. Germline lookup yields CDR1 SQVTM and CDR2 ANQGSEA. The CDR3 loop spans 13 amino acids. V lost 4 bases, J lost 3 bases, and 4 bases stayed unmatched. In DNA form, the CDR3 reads TGCAGCGTTGGTCGCGGGAGGGGCTACGAGCAGTACTTC. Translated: CSVGRGRGYEQYF.

In nucleotides, the CDR3 is TGTGCCAGCAGCTCTCCCCGGAGCGGAGGAAAGGTCCCGCACCATCGGGGTGGCCAGTATTTT. It is translated as CASSSPRSGGKVPHHRGGQYF. The rearrangement joins TRBV11-3 to TRBJ2-3; TRBD2 might be the D (5 bases). With 4 bases removed from V and 12 bases from J, the gap between germline ends came to 41 bases. From germline, CDR1 is SGHNT and CDR2 YENEEA. The CDR3 contains 21 residues.

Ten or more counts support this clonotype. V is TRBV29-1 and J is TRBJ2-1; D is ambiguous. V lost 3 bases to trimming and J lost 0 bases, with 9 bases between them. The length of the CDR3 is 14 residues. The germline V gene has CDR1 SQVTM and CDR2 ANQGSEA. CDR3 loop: CSVEGLSSYNEQFF. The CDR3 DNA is TGCAGCGTTGAGGGTCTCAGCTCCTACAATGAGCAGTTCTTC.

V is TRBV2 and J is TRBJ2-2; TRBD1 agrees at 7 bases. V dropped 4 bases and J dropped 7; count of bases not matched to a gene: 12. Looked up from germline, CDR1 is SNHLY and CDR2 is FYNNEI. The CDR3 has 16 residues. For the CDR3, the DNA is TGTGCCAGCAGTGTCGAGGCAGGGGGTACCCGCGGGGAGCTGTTTTTT. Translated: CASSVEAGGTRGELFF. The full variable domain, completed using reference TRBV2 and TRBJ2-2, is EPEVTQTPSHQVTQMGQEVILRCVPISNHLYFYWYRQILGQKVEFLVSFYNNEISEKSEIFDDQFSVERPDGSNFTLKIRSTKLEDSAMYFCASSVEAGGTRGELFFGEGSRLTVL.

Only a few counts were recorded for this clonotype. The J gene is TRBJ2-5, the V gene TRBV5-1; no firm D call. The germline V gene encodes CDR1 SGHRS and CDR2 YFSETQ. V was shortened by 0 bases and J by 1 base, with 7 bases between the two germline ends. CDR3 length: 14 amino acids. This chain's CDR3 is CASSLGTFQETQYF. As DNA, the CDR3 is TGCGCCAGCAGCTTGGGGACCTTCCAAGAGACCCAGTACTTC.

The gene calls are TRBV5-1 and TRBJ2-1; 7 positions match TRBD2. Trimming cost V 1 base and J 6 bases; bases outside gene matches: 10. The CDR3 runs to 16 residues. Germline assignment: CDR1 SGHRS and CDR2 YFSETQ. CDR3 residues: CASSLLDPPGGNEQFF. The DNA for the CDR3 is TGCGCCAGCAGCTTGCTGGACCCACCGGGGGGCAATGAGCAGTTCTTC.

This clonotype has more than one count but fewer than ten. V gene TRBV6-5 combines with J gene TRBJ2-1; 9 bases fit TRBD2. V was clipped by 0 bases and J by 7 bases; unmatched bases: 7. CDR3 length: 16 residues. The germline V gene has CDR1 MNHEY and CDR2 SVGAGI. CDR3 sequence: CASSYSGAGGGNEQFF. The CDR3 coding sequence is TGTGCCAGCAGTTACTCGGGCGCGGGAGGGGGTAATGAGCAGTTCTTC.

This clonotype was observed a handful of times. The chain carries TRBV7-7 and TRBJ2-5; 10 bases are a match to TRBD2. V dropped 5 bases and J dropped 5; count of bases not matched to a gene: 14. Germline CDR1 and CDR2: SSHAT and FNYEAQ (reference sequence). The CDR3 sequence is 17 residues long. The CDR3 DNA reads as TGTGCCAGCAGCCATCGCCTCCTAGCGGGAGCCGGGGAGACCCAGTACTTC. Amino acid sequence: CASSHRLLAGAGETQYF.

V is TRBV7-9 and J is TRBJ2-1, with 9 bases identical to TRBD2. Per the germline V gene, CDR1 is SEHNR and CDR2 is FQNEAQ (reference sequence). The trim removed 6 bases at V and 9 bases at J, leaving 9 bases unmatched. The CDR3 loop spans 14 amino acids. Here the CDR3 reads CASSFSGSSGEQFF. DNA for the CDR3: TGTGCCAGCAGTTTTAGCGGGAGTTCTGGTGAGCAGTTCTTC.

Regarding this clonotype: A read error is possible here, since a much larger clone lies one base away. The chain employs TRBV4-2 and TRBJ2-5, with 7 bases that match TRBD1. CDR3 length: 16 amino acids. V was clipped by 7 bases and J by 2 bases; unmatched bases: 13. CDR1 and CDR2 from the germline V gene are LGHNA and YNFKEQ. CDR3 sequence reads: CASNQGQKSVQETQYF. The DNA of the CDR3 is TGTGCCAGCAACCAGGGACAGAAGAGCGTGCAAGAGACCCAGTACTTC.

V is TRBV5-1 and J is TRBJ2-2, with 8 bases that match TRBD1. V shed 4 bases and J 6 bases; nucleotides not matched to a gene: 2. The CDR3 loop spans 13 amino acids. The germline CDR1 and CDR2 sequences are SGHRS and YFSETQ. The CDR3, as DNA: TGCGCCAGCAGCCAGGGACAGGCCGGGGAGCTGTTTTTT. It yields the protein CASSQGQAGELFF.

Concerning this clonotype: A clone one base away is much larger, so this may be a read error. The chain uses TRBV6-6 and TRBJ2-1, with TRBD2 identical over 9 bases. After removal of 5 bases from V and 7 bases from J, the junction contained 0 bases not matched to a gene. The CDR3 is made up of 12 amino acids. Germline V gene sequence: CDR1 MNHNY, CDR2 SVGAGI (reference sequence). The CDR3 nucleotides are TGTGCCAGCAGTGGACTAGCGAATGAGCAGTTCTTC. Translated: CASSGLANEQFF.

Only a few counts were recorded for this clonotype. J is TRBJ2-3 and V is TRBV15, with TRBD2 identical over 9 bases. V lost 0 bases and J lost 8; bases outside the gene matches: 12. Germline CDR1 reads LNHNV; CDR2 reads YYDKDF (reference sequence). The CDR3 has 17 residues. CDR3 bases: TGTGCCACCAGCAGAGAGGGGTTGGCTAGCGGGATCGGTACGCAGTATTTT. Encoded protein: CATSREGLASGIGTQYF.

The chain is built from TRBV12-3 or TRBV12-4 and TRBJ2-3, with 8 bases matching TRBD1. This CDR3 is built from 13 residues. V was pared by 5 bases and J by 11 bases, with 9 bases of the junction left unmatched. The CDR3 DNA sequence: TGTGCCAGCAGTCAAGGTTCGACAGGGGTGCAGTATTTT. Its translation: CASSQGSTGVQYF.